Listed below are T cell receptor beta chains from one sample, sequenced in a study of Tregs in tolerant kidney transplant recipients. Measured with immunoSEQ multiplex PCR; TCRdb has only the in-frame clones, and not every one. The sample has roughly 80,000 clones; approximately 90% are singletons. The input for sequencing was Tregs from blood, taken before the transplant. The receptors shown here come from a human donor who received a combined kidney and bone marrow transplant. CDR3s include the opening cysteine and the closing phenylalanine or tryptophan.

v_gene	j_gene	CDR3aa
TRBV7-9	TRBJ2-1	CASSIKASYNEQFF
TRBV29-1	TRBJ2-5	CSVGHQETQYF
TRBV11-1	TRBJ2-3	CASSLGGGLGTDTQYF
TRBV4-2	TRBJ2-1	CASSQDRGTSGRAWDNEQFF
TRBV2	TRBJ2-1	CASSFQGGSYNEQFF
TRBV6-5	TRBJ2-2	CASSFLSRRELFF
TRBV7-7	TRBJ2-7	CASSLEGSAEQYF
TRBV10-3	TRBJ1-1	CAISGGVANTEAFF
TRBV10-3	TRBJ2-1	CAISESGGFDNEQFF
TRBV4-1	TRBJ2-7	CASSKVRGEEQYF
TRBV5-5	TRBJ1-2	CASSSNYGYTF
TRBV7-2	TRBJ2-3	CASSSSSGRGDTQYF
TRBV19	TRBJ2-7	CASSIAGLAGYEQYF
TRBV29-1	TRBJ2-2	CSVLAGARNTGELFF
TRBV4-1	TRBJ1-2	CASSQREGYGYTF
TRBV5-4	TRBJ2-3	CASSLGWGTDTQYF
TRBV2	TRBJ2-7	CTSSDVGTSGNDEQYF